This T cell receptor beta chain appears in the sequencing data of a study of Graves' ophthalmopathy and Graves' hyperthyroidism (dated by TCRdb to between 2017 and 2018). Regarding the research as a whole: Hyperthyroidism was considered stable if no progression to ophthalmopathy occurred within 18 months of follow-up. TCR beta repertoire signatures were used to distinguish Graves' ophthalmopathy from Graves' hyperthyroidism and to predict progression to ophthalmopathy. In total, 135 blood samples were TCR-sequenced: 40 to 45 ophthalmopathy, some 75 hyperthyroidism and approximately 17 hyperthyroidism-to-ophthalmopathy patients. To explore V-J signatures that distinguish ophthalmopathy from hyperthyroidism, a discovery set of about a hundred patients was enrolled, made up of 43 with ophthalmopathy and under 65 with stable hyperthyroidism. The independent validation cohort included 18 hyperthyroidism patients plus 17 patients who later progressed from hyperthyroidism to ophthalmopathy. T-cell repertoires of thyroid tissue and blood were compared in six hyperthyroidism patients. Following sampling, methimazole starting at 30 mg daily was administered to hyperthyroidism patients, and high-dose intravenous methylprednisolone was administered to ophthalmopathy patients.

Paper-wide results and their limitations: No statistical method was used to set the sample size in advance, and the investigators knew which group each participant was assigned to. In validation, the model predicted ophthalmopathy progression with about 71% sensitivity and approximately 72% specificity; more than ten predicted patients were CT-confirmed with GO in a median of approximately 6.5 months. Most expanded thyroid clonotypes with a frequency above 0.001 also appeared in blood, which suggests that blood repertoires may reflect the immune response in the thyroid. In cross-validation, the 13-signature model distinguished ophthalmopathy from stable hyperthyroidism with 87.88% sensitivity and over 81% specificity, while in the test set the corresponding values were 80% and 75%.

The CDR3 covers 14 residues, taking in both the cysteine and the phenylalanine. Only CDR3 DNA remains: 42 bases, in frame from the first base. CDR1 and CDR2 are read off the germline V gene as SGHRS and YFSETQ. Deletion took 4 bases off V and 6 bases off J, with a span of 14 bases between the germline ends. Hyperthyroidism patients were newly diagnosed, with disease duration under 2 months, and aged 18 to 65 years. Patients with other autoimmune diseases, uncontrolled infections, pregnancy or lactation were excluded. Clinical symptoms, serum thyroxine, TRAb, thyroid ultrasound and orbital computed tomography were used for diagnosis. Total RNA was extracted with Trizol reagent and quality-checked on an Agilent 2100 Bioanalyzer. Turning to this clonotype: There is no known antigen for this receptor. Base qualities were left out, and no much larger clone turns up one base away.

TCR beta CDR3 regions were amplified from RNA transcripts for repertoire sequencing. A first-round RT-PCR used HTBI primers with the Qiagen OneStep RT-PCR kit, followed by a second-round multiplex PCR, size selection and purification. The libraries underwent paired-end sequencing with 100 bp reads on an Illumina HiSeq2000. On the study's bioinformatics: SOAPnuke was used to process the reads, throwing out any read that had adapters, had uncalled bases, had a mean Phred below 15, or lacked an exact constant-primer or identifier match. High-quality paired reads were merged with COPE v1.2.5. Unique nucleotide sequences were defined as clonotypes and aligned to IMGT TRB V, D and J references using MiTCR v1.1. The analysis was limited to V-J combinations with a frequency above 0.0001, which together covered 99% to 99.2% of the repertoires. For each V-J combination, a TCR clonal expansion and chaos score was defined as the ratio of F50 clonal expansion to chaos observed in the TCRdist matrix. Welch's t-statistics and random forest were used to narrow the features down to approximately 13 V-J combinations, which were then fed into a naive Bayes classifier. The Morisita-Horn index was used to measure how similar the thyroid and blood repertoires were. Using fastp trimming at Q25 and MiXCR clonotype assembly, TCRdb reanalyzed the public sequencing data and kept in-frame beta chains. Merged by CDR3 protein, the rows form single entries marked with the most common genes and DNA. TCRdb assigned the V and J calls; the authors' analysis was not used. The sample records over a million distinct CDR3 sequences, 35% to 40% of which are singletons. The ten top clones hold roughly 11% of the sample.

Sequenced input: peripheral blood or thyroid tissue (not recorded which). The rearrangement joined TRBV5-1 to TRBJ1-5, with TRBD1 tentatively as D gene (5 bases match). The receptor was derived from an adult man with Graves' hyperthyroidism. The DNA is as follows: TGCGCCAGCAGCACAGAGGCTGGGGGTCAGCCCCAGCATTTT. Its translation reads: CASSTEAGGQPQHF.